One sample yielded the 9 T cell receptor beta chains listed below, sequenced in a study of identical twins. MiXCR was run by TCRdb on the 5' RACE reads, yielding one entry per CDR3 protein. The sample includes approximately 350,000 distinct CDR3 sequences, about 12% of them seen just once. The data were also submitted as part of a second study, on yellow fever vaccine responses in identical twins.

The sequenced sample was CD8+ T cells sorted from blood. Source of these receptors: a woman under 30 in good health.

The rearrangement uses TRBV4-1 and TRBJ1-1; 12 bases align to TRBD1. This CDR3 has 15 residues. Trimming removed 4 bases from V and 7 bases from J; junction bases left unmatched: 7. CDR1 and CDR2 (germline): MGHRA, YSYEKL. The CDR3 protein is CASSLDGTGGLEAFF. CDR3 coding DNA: TGCGCCAGCAGCCTCGACGGGACAGGGGGCCTTGAAGCTTTCTTT.

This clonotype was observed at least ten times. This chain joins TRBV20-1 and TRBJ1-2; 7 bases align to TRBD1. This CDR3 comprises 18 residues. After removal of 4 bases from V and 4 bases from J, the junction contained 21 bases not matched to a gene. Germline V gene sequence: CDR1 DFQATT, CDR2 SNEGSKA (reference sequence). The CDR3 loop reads CSANPARAGTAFLYGYTF. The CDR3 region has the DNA TGCAGTGCTAACCCAGCGAGGGCTGGGACAGCTTTCCTCTATGGCTACACCTTC.

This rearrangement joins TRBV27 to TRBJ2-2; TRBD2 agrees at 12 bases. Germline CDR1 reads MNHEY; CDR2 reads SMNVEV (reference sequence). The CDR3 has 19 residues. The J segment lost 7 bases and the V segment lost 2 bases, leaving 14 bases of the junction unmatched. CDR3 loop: CASSLDPRRLAGAGGELFF. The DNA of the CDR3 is TGTGCCAGCAGTTTAGACCCCCGCCGACTAGCGGGAGCGGGCGGGGAGCTGTTTTTT.

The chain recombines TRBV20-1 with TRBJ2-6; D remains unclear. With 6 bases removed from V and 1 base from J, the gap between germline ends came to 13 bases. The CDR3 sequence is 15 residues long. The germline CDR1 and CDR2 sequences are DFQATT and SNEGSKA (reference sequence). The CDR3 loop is CSARIPNSGANVLTF. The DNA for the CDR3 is TGCAGTGCGCGGATCCCCAATTCTGGGGCCAACGTCCTGACTTTC.

The CDR3 sequence is CASSLSGRGHNEQFF. CDR3 in DNA: TGTGCCAGCAGTCTAAGCGGGAGGGGCCACAATGAGCAGTTCTTC. The V call is TRBV6-1, the J call TRBJ2-1, with 10 bases lining up with TRBD2. The CDR3 sequence is 15 residues long. Germline CDR1 and CDR2: MNHNS and SASEGT. The trim removed 5 bases at V and 5 bases at J, leaving 6 bases unmatched.

This CDR3 reads CSAPPFDKHEQFF. CDR3 DNA sequence: TGCAGTGCTCCTCCGTTCGACAAGCATGAGCAGTTCTTC. This chain joins TRBV20-1 and TRBJ2-1, with no clear D. The CDR3 totals 13 residues. Germline loops: CDR1 DFQATT, CDR2 SNEGSKA (reference sequence). Trimming cost V 5 bases and J 8 bases, with 16 bases left between them.

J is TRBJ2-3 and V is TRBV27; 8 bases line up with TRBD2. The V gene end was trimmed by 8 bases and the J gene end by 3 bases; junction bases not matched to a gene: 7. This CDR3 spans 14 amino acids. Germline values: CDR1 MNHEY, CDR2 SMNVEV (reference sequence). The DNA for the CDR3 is TGTGCCAGCGTCGCGCGGGAGGCTACAGATACGCAGTATTTT. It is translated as CASVAREATDTQYF.

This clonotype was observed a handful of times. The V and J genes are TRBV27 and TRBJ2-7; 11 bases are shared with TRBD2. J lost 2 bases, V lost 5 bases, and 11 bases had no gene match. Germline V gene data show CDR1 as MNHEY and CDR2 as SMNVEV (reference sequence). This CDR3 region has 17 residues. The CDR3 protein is CASSPPGSGRGAYEQYF. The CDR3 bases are TGTGCCAGCAGTCCTCCTGGTAGCGGGAGGGGTGCCTACGAGCAGTACTTC.

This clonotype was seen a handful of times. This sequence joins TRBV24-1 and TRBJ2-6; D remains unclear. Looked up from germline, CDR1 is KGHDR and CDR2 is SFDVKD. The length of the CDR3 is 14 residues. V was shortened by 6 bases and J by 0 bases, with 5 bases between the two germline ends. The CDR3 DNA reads TGTGCCACCAGTCACGGCTCTGGGGCCAACGTCCTGACTTTC. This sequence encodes CATSHGSGANVLTF.